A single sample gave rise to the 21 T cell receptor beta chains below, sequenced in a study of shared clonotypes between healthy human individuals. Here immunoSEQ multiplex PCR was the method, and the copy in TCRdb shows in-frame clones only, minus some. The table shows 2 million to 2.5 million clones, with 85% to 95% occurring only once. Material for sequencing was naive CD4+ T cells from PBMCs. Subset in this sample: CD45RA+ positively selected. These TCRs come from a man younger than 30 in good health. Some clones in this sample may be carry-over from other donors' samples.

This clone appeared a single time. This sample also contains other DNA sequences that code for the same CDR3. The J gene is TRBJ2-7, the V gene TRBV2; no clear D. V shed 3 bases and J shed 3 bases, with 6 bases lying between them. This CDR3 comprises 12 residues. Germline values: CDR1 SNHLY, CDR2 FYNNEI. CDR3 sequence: CASSESIYEQYF. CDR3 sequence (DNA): TGTGCCAGCAGTGAGAGTATCTACGAGCAGTACTTC.

The CDR3 nucleotides are TGTGCCAGCAGTTCCTCATTACCCCCGAACAGGGCGAGCAATCAGCCCCAGCATTTT. The encoded protein is CASSSSLPPNRASNQPQHF. This chain uses TRBV28 with TRBJ1-5, with D maybe TRBD1 (6 bases). The CDR3 has 19 amino acids. The V gene lost 4 bases and the J gene lost 1 base, with 23 bases spanning the gap. Germline lookup yields CDR1 MDHEN and CDR2 SYDVKM.

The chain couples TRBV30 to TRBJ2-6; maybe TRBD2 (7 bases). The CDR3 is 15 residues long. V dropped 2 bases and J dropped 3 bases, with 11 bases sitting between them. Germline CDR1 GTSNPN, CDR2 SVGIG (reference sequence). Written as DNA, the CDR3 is TGTGCCTGGAGTTGGGGGGGGCTTGGGGCCAACGTCCTGACTTTC. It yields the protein CAWSWGGLGANVLTF.

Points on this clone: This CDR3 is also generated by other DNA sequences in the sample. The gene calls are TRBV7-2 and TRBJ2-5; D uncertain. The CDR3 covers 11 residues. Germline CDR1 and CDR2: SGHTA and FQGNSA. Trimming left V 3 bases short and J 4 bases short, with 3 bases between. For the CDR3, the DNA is TGTGCCAGCAGCTTCGGAGAGACCCAGTACTTC. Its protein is CASSFGETQYF. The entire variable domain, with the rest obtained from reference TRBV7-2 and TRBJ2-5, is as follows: GAGVSQSPSNKVTEKGKDVELRCDPISGHTALYWYRQSLGQGLEFLIYFQGNSAPDKSGLPSDRFSAERTGGSVSTLTIQRTQQEDSAVYLCASSFGETQYFGPGTRLLVL.

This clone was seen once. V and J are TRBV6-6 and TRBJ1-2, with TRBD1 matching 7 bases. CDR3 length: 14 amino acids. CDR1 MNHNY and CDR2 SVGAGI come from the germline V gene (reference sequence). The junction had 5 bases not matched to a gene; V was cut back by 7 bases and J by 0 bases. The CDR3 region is CASKSGGSNYGYTF. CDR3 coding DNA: TGTGCCAGCAAGTCAGGGGGATCTAACTATGGCTACACCTTC.

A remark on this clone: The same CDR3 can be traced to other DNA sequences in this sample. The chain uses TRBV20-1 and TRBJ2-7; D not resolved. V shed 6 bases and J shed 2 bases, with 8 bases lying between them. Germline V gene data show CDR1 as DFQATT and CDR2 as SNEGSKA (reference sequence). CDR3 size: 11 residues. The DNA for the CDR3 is TGCAGTGCCCCCGGCCCCTACGAGCAGTACTTC. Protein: CSAPGPYEQYF.

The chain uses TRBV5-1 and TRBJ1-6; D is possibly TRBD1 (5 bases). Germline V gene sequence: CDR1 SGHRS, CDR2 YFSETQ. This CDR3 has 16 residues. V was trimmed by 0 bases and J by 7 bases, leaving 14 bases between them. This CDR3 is CASSLAEGRGNSPLHF. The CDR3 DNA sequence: TGCGCCAGCAGCTTGGCGGAGGGACGGGGAAATTCACCCCTCCACTTT.

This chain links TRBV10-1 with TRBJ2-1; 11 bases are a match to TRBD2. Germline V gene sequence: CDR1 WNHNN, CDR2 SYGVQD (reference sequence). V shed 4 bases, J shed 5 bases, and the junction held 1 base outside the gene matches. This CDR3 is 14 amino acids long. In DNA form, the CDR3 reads TGCGCCAGCAGTGTTAGCGGGAGGGACAATGAGCAGTTCTTC. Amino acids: CASSVSGRDNEQFF.

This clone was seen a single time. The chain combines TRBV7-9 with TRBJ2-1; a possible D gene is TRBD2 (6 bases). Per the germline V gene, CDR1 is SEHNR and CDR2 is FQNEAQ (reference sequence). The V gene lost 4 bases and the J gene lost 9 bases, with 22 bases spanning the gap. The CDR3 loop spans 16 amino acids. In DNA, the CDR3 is TGTGCCAGCAGCTCAGGGTGGCGGGGTGGTAGTAGTGAGCAGTTCTTC. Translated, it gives CASSSGWRGGSSEQFF.

The CDR3 protein is CASSFWVTGASNQPQHF. The CDR3 region has the DNA TGTGCCAGCAGTTTTTGGGTGACAGGGGCGAGCAATCAGCCCCAGCATTTT. The chain combines TRBV28 with TRBJ1-5; 8 positions agree with TRBD1. The CDR3 is made up of 17 amino acids. Germline assignment: CDR1 MDHEN and CDR2 SYDVKM. Germline trimming cut 3 bases from V and 1 base from J; bases unmatched to any gene: 8.

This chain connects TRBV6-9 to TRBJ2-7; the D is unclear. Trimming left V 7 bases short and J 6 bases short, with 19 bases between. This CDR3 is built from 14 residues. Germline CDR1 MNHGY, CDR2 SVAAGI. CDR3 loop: CASNPPGHKGEQYF. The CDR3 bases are TGTGCCAGCAACCCTCCGGGCCACAAAGGCGAGCAGTACTTC.

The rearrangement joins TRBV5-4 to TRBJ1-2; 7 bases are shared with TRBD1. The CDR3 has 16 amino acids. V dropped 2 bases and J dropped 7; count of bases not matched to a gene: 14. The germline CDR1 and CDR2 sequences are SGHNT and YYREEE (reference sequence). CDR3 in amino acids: CASSLSGTDPYGGYTF. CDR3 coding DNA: TGTGCCAGCAGCTTATCCGGGACAGACCCATATGGTGGCTACACCTTC. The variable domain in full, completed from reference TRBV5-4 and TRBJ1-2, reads ETGVTQSPTHLIKTRGQQVTLRCSSQSGHNTVSWYQQALGQGPQFIFQYYREEENGRGNFPPRFSGLQFPNYSSELNVNALELDDSALYLCASSLSGTDPYGGYTFGSGTRLTVV.

The CDR3 is CASSPRFTDTQYF. The CDR3 nucleotides read TGTGCCAGCAGTCCGCGCTTCACAGATACGCAGTATTTT. The chain is built from TRBV2 and TRBJ2-3; D remains ambiguous. This CDR3 has 13 residues. Trimming left V 5 bases short and J 2 bases short, with 8 bases between. CDR1 is SNHLY, CDR2 FYNNEI, per germline.

CDR3 in amino acids: CASSLAQLAGNYEQYF. The CDR3 DNA sequence: TGTGCCAGCAGCTTAGCGCAACTAGCGGGAAACTACGAGCAGTACTTC. V and J are TRBV7-2 and TRBJ2-7; 10 nucleotides line up with TRBD2. The germline V gene has CDR1 SGHTA and CDR2 FQGNSA. There are 16 residues in the CDR3. J gave up 3 bases and V 0 bases, and 5 bases lay outside the gene matches.

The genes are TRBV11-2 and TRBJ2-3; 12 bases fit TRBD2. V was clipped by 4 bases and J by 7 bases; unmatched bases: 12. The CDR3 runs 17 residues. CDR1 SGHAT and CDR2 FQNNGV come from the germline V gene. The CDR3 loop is CASSSYASGRALHTQYF. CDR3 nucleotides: TGTGCCAGCAGCTCCTACGCTAGCGGGAGGGCCTTGCATACGCAGTATTTT. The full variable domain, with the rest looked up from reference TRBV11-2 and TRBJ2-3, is EAGVAQSPRYKIIEKRQSVAFWCNPISGHATLYWYQQILGQGPKLLIQFQNNGVVDDSQLPKDRFSAERLKGVDSTLKIQPAKLEDSAVYLCASSSYASGRALHTQYFGPGTRLTVL.

The DNA of the CDR3 is TGTGCCAGCAGCGCCACTCTGGAGAGAGAGACCCAGTACTTC. Translating it yields CASSATLERETQYF. The rearrangement joins TRBV6-5 to TRBJ2-5; D is unclear. The CDR3 extends over 14 amino acids. V was clipped by 6 bases and J by 4 bases, with 15 bases between them. CDR1 is MNHEY, CDR2 SVGAGI, per germline.

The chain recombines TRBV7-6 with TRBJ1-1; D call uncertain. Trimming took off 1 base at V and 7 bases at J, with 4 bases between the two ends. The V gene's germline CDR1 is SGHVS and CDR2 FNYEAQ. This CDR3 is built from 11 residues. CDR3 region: CASSLGGEAFF. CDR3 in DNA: TGTGCCAGCAGCTTAGGAGGTGAAGCTTTCTTT. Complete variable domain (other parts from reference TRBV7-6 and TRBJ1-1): GAGVSQSPRYKVTKRGQDVALRCDPISGHVSLYWYRQALGQGPEFLTYFNYEAQQDKSGLPNDRFSAERPEGSISTLTIQRTEQRDSAMYRCASSLGGEAFFGQGTRLTVV.

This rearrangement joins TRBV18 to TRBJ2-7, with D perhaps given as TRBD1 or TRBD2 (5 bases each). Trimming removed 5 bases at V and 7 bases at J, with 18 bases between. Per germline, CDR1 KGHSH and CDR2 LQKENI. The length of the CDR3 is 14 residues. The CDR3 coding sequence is TGTGCCAGCTCAGCTAACACCGGGACGGGAGAGCAGTACTTC. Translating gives CASSANTGTGEQYF.

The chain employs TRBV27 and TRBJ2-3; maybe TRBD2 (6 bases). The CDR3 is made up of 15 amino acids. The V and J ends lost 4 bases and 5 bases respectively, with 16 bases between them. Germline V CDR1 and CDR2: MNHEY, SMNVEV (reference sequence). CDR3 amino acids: CASSSVRGGRDTQYF. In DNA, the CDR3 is TGTGCCAGCAGTTCCGTCCGGGGAGGTAGAGATACGCAGTATTTT.

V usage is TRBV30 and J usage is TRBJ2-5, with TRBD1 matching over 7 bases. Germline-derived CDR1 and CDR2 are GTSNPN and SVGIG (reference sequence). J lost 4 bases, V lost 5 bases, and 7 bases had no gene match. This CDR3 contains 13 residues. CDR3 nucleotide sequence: TGTGCCTGGGCAGGACAGGTCAGAGAGACCCAGTACTTC. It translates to CAWAGQVRETQYF.

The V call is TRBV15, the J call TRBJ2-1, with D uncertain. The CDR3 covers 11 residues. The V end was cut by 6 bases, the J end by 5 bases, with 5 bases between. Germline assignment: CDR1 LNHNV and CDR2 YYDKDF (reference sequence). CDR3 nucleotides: TGTGCCACCAGACGGAACAATGAGCAGTTCTTC. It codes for CATRRNNEQFF.